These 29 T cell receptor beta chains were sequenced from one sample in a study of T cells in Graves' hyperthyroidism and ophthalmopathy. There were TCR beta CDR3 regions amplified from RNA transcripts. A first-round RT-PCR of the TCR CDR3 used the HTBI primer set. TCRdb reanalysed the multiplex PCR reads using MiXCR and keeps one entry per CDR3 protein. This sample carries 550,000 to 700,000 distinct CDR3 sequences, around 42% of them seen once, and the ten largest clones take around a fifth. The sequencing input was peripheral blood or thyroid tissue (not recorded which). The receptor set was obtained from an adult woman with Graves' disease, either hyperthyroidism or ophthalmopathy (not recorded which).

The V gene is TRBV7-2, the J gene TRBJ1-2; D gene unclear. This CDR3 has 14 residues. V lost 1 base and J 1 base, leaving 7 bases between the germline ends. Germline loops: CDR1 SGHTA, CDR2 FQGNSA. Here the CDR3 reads CASSLGGNNYGYTF. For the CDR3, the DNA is TGTGCCAGCAGCTTAGGCGGCAATAACTATGGCTACACCTTC.

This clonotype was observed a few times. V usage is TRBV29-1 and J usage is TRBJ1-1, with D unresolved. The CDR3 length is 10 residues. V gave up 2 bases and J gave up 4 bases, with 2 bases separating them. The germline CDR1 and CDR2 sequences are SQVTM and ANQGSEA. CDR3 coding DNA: TGCAGCGTTGAAATCACTGAAGCTTTCTTT. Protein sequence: CSVEITEAFF.

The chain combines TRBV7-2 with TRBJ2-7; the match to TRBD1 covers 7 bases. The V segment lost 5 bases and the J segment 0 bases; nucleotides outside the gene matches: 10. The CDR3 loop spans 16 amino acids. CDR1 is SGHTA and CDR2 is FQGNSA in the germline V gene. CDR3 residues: CASSRQGDFHSYEQYF. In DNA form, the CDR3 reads TGTGCCAGCAGCCGCCAGGGGGATTTCCACTCCTACGAGCAGTACTTC.

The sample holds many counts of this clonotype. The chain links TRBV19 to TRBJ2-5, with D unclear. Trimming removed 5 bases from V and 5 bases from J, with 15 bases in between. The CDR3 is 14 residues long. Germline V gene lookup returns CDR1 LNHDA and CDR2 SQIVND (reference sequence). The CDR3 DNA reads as TGTGCCAGTAGTGGAAGAACTCTGGTGGAGACCCAGTACTTC. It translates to CASSGRTLVETQYF. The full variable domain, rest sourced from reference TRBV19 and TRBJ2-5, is DGGITQSPKYLFRKEGQNVTLSCEQNLNHDAMYWYRQDPGQGLRLIYYSQIVNDFQKGDIAEGYSVSREKKESFPLTVTSAQKNPTAFYLCASSGRTLVETQYFGPGTRLLVL.

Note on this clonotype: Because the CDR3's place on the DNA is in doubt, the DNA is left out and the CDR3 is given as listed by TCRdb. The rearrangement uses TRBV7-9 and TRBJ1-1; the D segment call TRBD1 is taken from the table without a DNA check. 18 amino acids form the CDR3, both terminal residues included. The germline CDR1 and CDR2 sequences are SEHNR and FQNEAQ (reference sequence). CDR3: CASSLEGGNSPLHFGTFF.

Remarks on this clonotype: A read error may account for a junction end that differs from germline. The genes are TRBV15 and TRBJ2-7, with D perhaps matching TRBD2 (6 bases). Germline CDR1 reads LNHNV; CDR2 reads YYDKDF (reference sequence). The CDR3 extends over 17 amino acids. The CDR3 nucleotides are TGTGCCAGCAGCGTCGGTGGCCCAGGGACTGTCGGGTACGAGCAGTACTTC. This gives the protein CASSVGGPGTVGYEQYF. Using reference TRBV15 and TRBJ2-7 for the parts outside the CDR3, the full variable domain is DAMVIQNPRYQVTQFGKPVTLSCSQTLNHNVMYWYQQKSSQAPKLLFHYYDKDFNNEADTPDNFQSRRPNTSFCFLDIRSPGLGDTAMYLCASSVGGPGTVGYEQYFGPGTRLTVT.

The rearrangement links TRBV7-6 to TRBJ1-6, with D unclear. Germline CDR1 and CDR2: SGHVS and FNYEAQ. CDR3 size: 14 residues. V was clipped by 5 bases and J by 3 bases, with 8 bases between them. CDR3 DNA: TGTGCCAGCAGCCCTGGCATCTATAATTCACCCCTCCACTTT. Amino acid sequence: CASSPGIYNSPLHF.

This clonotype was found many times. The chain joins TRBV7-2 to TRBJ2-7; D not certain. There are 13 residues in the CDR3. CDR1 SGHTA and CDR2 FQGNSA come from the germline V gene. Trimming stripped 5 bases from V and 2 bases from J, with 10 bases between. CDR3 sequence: CASSLAWAYEQYF. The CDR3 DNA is TGTGCCAGCAGCCTCGCGTGGGCCTACGAGCAGTACTTC.

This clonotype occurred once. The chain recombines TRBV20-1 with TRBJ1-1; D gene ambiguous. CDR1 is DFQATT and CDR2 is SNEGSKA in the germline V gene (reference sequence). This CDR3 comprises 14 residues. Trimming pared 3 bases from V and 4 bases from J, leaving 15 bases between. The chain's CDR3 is CSARGRDLITEAFF. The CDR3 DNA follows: TGCAGTGCTAGGGGTAGAGACTTGATCACTGAAGCTTTCTTT.

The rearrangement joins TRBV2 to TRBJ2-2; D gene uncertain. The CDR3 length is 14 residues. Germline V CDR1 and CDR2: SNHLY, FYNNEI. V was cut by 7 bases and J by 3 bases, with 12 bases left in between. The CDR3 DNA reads TGTGCCAGCAAGGATGACTCCGACACCGGGGAGCTGTTTTTT. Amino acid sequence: CASKDDSDTGELFF.

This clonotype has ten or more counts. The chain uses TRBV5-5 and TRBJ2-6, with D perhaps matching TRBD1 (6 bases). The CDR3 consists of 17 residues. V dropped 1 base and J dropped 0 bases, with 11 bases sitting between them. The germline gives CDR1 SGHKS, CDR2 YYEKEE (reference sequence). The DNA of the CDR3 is TGTGCCAGCAGCTTGCTAGGGGGTGACTCTGGGGCCAACGTCCTGACTTTC. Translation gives CASSLLGGDSGANVLTF.

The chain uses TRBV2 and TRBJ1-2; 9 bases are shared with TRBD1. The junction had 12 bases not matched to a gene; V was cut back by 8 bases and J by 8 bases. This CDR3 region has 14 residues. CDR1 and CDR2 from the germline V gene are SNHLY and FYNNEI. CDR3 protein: CASLPTGGYEGYTF. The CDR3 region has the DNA TGTGCCAGCTTACCGACAGGGGGGTATGAAGGCTACACCTTC.

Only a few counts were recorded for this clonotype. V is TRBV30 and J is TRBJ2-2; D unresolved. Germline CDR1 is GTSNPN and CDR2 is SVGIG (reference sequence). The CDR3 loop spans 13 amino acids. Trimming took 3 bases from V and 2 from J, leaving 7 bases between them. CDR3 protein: CAWSSVNTGELFF. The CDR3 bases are TGTGCCTGGAGCAGTGTTAACACCGGGGAGCTGTTTTTT.

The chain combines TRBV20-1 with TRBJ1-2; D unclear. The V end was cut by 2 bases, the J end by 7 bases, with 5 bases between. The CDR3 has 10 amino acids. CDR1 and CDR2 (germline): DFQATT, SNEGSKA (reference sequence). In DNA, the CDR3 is TGCAGTGCTAGACTGGTTGGCTACACCTTC. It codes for CSARLVGYTF.

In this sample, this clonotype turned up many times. The CDR3 reads CASSPWEQAREQYF. The CDR3 nucleotides read TGTGCCAGCAGTCCCTGGGAACAGGCCCGGGAGCAGTACTTC. The gene calls are TRBV28 and TRBJ2-7, with TRBD1 as a possible D gene (5 bases). The CDR3 covers 14 residues. V dropped 5 bases and J dropped 7 bases, with 18 bases sitting between them. The germline V gene encodes CDR1 MDHEN and CDR2 SYDVKM.

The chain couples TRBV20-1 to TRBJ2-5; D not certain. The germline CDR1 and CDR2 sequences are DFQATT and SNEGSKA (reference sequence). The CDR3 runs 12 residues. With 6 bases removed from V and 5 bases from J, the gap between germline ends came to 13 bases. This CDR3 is CSAPEGRETQYF. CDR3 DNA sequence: TGCAGTGCGCCTGAAGGCAGGGAGACCCAGTACTTC.

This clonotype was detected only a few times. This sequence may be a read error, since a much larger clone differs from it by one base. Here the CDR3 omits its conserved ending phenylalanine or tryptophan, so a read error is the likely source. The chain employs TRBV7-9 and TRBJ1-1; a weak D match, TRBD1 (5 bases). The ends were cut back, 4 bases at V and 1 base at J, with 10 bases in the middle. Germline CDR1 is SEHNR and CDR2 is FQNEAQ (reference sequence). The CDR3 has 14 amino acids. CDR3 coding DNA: TGTGCCAGCAGCTCCCGCGGGGGGAACACTGAAGCTTTCCTT. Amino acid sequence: CASSSRGGNTEAFL.

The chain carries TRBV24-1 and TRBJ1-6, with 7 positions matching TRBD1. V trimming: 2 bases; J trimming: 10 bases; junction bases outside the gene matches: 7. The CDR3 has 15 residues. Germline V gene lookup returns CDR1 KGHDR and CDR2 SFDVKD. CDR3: CATSDSNTGDSPLHF. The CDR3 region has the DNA TGTGCCACCAGTGATTCGAATACAGGGGACTCACCCCTCCACTTT.

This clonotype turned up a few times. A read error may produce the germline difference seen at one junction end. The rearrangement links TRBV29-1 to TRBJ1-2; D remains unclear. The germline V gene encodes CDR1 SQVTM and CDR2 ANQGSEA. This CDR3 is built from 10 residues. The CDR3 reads CSVGNNGYTF. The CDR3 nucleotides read TGCAGCGTTGGTAACAATGGCTACACCTTC.

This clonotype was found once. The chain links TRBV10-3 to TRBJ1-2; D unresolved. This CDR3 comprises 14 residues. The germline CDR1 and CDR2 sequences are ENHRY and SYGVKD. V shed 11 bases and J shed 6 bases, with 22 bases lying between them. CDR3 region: CAHGLAGVEDGYTF. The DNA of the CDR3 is TGTGCCCACGGGCTAGCGGGAGTGGAAGATGGCTACACCTTC.

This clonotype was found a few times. CDR3 in DNA: TGTGCCACAAGGGGACTAGCGAGGCCGGAGACCCAGTACTTC. Its protein product is CATRGLARPETQYF. The J gene is TRBJ2-5, the V gene TRBV10-3; 10 bases line up with TRBD2. The V and J ends lost 10 bases and 5 bases, in that order; junction bases with no gene match: 10. This CDR3 has 14 amino acids. The germline gives CDR1 ENHRY, CDR2 SYGVKD.

The CDR3 sequence: CAISGTIATGRDTGELFF. CDR3 DNA: TGTGCCATCAGTGGGACCATCGCAACAGGGAGGGACACCGGGGAGCTGTTTTTT. V is TRBV10-3 and J is TRBJ2-2; tentatively, D is TRBD2 (7 bases). CDR1 and CDR2 (germline): ENHRY, SYGVKD. The CDR3 covers 18 residues. The V end was cut by 4 bases, the J end by 3 bases, with 21 bases between.

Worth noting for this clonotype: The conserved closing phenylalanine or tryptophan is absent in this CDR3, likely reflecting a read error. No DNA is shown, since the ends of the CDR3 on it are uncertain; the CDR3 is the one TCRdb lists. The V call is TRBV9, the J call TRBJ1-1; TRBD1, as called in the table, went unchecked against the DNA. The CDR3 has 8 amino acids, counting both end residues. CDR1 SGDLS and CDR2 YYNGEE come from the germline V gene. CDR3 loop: CASSLGGQ.

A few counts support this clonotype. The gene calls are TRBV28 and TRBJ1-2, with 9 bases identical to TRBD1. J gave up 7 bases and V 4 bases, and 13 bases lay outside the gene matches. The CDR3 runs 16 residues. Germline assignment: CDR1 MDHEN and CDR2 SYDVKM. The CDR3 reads CASSSLRWTGVLGYTF. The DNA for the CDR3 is TGTGCCAGCAGTTCCTTACGGTGGACAGGGGTCCTTGGCTACACCTTC.

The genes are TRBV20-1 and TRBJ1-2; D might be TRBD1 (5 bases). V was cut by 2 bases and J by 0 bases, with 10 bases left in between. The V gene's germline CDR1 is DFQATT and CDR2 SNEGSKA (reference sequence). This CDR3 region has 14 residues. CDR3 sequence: CSARRRGANYGYTF. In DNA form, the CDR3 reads TGCAGTGCTAGAAGGAGGGGAGCTAACTATGGCTACACCTTC.

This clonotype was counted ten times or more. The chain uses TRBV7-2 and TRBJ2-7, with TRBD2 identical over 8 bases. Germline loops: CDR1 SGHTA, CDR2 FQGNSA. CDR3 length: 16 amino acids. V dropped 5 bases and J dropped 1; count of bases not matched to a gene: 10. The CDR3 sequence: CASSHQAGATSYEQYF. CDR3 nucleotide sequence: TGTGCCAGCAGCCACCAAGCGGGGGCAACTTCCTACGAGCAGTACTTC.

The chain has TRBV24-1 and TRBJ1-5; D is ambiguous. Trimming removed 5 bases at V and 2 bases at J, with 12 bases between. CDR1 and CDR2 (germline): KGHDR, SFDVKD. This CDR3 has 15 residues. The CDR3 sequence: CATSASFTGNQPQHF. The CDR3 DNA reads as TGTGCCACCAGTGCTAGCTTCACCGGCAATCAGCCCCAGCATTTT.

The CDR3 sequence: CASSSTGSGNTF. As DNA, the CDR3 is TGTGCCAGCAGCTCGACAGGTTCAGGAAACACCTTC. The chain has TRBV7-3 and TRBJ1-2; perhaps TRBD1 as D (6 bases). The CDR3 is made up of 12 amino acids. V dropped 4 bases and J dropped 12 bases, with 15 bases sitting between them. Germline V lookup: CDR1 SGHTA, CDR2 FQGTGA.

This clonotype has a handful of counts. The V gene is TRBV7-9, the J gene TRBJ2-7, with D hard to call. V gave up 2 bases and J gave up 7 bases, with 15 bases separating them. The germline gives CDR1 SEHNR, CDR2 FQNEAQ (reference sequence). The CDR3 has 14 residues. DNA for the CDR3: TGTGCCAGCAGCTTATTAGGGCCCTACAATGAGCAGTACTTC. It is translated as CASSLLGPYNEQYF. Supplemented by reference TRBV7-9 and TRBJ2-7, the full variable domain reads DTGVSQNPRHKITKRGQNVTFRCDPISEHNRLYWYRQTLGQGPEFLTYFQNEAQLEKSRLLSDRFSAERPKGSFSTLEIQRTEQGDSAMYLCASSLLGPYNEQYFGPGTRLTVT.